This entry concerns a single T cell receptor beta chain. These data come from a study of blood T cell repertoires in COVID-19. The wider study: Sample material is recorded as cDNA or gDNA derived from T cells, B-cell-depleted T cells, or PBMCs.

Original analysis: Quantification of nucleated cells was approximated via reference gene primer amplification. Some clones are missing from TCRdb's copy, which holds only in-frame ones; the method was immunoSEQ multiplex PCR. The D gene and trimming were derived from the DNA, and the V and J assignments and clone size from that table. This sample yields 150,000 or so clones, of which less than 85% are seen a single time; 3% to 3.5% belongs to the top ten. The CDR3 has 14 amino acids. V was clipped by 6 bases and J by 4 bases; unmatched bases: 8. Per germline, CDR1 ENHRY and CDR2 SYGVKD. The source material was peripheral blood. The sequence was obtained from a human donor with acute or convalescent COVID-19. The donor label of this sample is uncertain. The V call is TRBV10-3, the J call TRBJ1-2, with TRBD1 matching over 7 bases. The CDR3, as DNA: TGTGCCATCAGCGAGCTCGGGGACAGCTATGGCTACACCTTC. As protein: CAISELGDSYGYTF.